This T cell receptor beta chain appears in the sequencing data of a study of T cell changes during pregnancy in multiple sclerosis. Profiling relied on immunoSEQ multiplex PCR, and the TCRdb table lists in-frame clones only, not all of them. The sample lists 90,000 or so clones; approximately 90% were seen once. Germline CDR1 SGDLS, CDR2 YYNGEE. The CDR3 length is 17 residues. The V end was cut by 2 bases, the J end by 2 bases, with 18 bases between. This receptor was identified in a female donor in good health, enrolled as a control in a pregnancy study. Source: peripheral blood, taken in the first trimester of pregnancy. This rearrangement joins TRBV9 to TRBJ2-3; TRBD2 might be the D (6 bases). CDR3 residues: CASSVRGGDLTTDTQYF. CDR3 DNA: TGTGCCAGCAGCGTTCGCGGCGGGGACCTCACCACAGATACGCAGTATTTT.